The text below deals with one T cell receptor beta chain. The sample is drawn from a study of technical replicates of blood from a handful of donors. Clones were read by immunoSEQ multiplex PCR, and TCRdb kept only the in-frame ones, dropping some. Among around 97,000 clones listed, about 95% were seen once. Trimming removed 2 bases from V and 5 bases from J; junction bases left unmatched: 3. CDR3 length: 14 amino acids. Per the germline V gene, CDR1 is MDHEN and CDR2 is SYDVKM. Sequences were obtained from T cells isolated from PBMCs. The chain uses TRBV28 and TRBJ2-1; 7 nucleotides match TRBD2. The sequence was collected from a human donor in good health. The CDR3 loop is CASSLTGGDNEQFF. CDR3 nucleotide sequence: TGTGCCAGCAGTTTAACGGGAGGAGACAATGAGCAGTTCTTC.